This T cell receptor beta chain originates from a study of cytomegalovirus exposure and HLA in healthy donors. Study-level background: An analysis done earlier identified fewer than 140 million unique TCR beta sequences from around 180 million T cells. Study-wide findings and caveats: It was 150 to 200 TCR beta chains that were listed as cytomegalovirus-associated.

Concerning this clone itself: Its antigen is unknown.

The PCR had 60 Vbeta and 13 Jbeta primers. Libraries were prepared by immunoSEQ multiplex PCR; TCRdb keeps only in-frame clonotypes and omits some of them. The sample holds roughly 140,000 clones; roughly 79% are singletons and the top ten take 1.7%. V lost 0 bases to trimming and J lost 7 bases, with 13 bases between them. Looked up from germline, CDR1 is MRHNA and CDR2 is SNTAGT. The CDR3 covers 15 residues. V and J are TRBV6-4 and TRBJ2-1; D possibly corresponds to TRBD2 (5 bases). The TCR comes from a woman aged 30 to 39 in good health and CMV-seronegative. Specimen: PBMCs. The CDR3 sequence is CASSDSAGLRNEQFF. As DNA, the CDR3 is TGTGCCAGCAGTGACTCTGCAGGACTTCGGAATGAGCAGTTCTTC.